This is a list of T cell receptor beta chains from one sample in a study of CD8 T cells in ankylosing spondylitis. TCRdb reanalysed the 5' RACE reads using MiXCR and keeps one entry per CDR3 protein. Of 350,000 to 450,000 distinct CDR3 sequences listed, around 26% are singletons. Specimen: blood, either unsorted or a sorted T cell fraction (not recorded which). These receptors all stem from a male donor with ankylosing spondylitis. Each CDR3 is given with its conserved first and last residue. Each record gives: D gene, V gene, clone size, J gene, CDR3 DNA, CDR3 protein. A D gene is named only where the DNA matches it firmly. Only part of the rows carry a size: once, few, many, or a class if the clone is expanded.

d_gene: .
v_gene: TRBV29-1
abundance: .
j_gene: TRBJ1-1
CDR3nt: TGCAGCGTTGAAGTGGACTTGAACACTGAAGCTTTCTTT
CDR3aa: CSVEVDLNTEAFF

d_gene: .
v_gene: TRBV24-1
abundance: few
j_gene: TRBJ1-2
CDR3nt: TGTGCCACCAGTGATGCCGGGACGCACGGTGGCTACACCTTC
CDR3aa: CATSDAGTHGGYTF

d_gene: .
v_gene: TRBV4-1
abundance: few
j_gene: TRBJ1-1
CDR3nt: TGCGCCAGCAGCCAAGATGAGGAAAGAACTGAAGCTTTCTTT
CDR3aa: CASSQDEERTEAFF

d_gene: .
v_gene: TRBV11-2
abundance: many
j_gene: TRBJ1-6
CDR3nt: TGTGCCAGCAGCTTAAGGACCAATTCACCCCTCCACTTT
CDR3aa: CASSLRTNSPLHF

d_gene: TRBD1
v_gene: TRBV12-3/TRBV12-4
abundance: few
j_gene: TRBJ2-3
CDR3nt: TGTGCCAGCAGCCGCCGGGACAGGGCTCAAGATACGCAGTATTTT
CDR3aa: CASSRRDRAQDTQYF

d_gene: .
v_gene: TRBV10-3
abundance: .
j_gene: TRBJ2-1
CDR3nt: TGTGCCATCAGTGAGGTAGCGGATTACAATGAGCAGTTCTTC
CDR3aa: CAISEVADYNEQFF

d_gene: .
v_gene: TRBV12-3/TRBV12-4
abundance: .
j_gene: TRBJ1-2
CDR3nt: TGTGCCAGCAGCCTGGACCTTTACTATGGCTACACCTTC
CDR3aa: CASSLDLYYGYTF

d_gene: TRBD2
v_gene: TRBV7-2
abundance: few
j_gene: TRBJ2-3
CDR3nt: TGTGCCAGCAGCTTAGGGGCGGGGACTAGCAGCACAGATACGCAGTATTTT
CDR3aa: CASSLGAGTSSTDTQYF

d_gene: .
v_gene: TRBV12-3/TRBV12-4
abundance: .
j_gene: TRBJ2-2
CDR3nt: TGTGCCAGCAGTTTGAACAGGGCGAACACCGGGGAGCTGTTTTTT
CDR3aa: CASSLNRANTGELFF

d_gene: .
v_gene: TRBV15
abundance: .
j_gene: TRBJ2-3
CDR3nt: TGTGCCACCAGCAGAGGACAGGCGAGCACAGATACGCAGTATTTT
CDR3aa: CATSRGQASTDTQYF